A selection of T cell receptor beta chains follows, all from one sample in a study of cytomegalovirus exposure and HLA in healthy donors. Sequenced by immunoSEQ multiplex PCR; TCRdb stores in-frame clones only, minus some. The data hold some 320,000 clones, with approximately 90% observed a single time. Sequenced: PBMCs. These receptors originate from a young woman in good health and CMV-seropositive. Both conserved end residues are part of each CDR3. The order of the fields is J gene, clone size, D gene, V gene, CDR3 protein, CDR3 DNA. A D gene is named only where the DNA matches it firmly. Not all rows give a size; the values are once, few, many and, for expanded clones, a class.

TRBJ2-7 - - TRBV28 CASSFPADEQYF TGTGCCAGCAGTTTCCCCGCCGACGAGCAGTACTTC
TRBJ1-6 few TRBD1 TRBV28 CASRGTGTSPLHF TGTGCCAGCAGAGGGACAGGGACTTCACCCCTCCACTTT
TRBJ1-2 few - TRBV21-1 CASSIPLRATSYGYTF TGTGCCAGCAGCATCCCCCTCCGGGCCACATCCTATGGCTACACCTTC
TRBJ2-3 once - TRBV9 CASSVSGSSTDTQYF TGTGCCAGCAGCGTTTCGGGGAGTAGCACAGATACGCAGTATTTT
TRBJ1-2 - - TRBV7-9 CAISKTGGYGYTF TGTGCCATTTCGAAGACAGGCGGCTATGGCTACACCTTC
TRBJ2-7 - - TRBV19 CASSIDARTGSYEQYF TGTGCCAGTAGTATAGACGCGAGGACGGGATCCTACGAGCAGTACTTC
TRBJ1-2 once - TRBV6-5 CASSYTGPGGYTF TGTGCCAGCAGTTACACGGGACCAGGTGGCTACACCTTC
TRBJ1-3 - - TRBV6-5 CASSIGRVSGNTIYF TGTGCCAGCAGTATCGGACGGGTCTCTGGAAACACCATATATTTT
TRBJ2-1 - - TRBV19 CASKPDSNYNEQFF TGTGCCAGTAAACCGGACTCAAATTACAATGAGCAGTTCTTC
TRBJ2-7 - - TRBV11-2 CASSSWTQSSYEQYF TGTGCCAGCAGCTCTTGGACCCAGAGCTCCTACGAGCAGTACTTC
TRBJ2-7 - - TRBV7-2 CASSPGPGASEQYF TGTGCCAGCAGCCCCGGACCTGGGGCCTCCGAGCAGTACTTC
TRBJ1-3 few - TRBV6-1 CASSVSSGNTIYF TGTGCCAGCAGTGTATCCTCTGGAAACACCATATATTTT
TRBJ2-2 - TRBD2 TRBV7-3 CASSLKAGGHTGELFF TGTGCCAGCAGCTTAAAGGCGGGGGGCCACACCGGGGAGCTGTTTTTT
TRBJ1-6 few - TRBV4-3 CASSQSNPWQGNSPLHF TGCGCCAGCAGCCAATCAAACCCCTGGCAGGGGAATTCACCCCTCCACTTT
TRBJ1-2 - - TRBV28 CASSALMGTTYGYTF TGTGCCAGCAGCGCTTTAATGGGGACGACCTATGGCTACACCTTC
TRBJ2-7 - TRBD1 TRBV6-5 CASSGQDYEQYF TGTGCCAGCAGTGGACAGGACTACGAGCAGTACTTC
TRBJ1-6 few - TRBV25-1 CASSELRSSPLHF TGTGCCAGCAGTGAATTGAGGAGTTCACCCCTCCACTTT
TRBJ2-7 - TRBD1 TRBV9 CASSVEGTGHEQYF TGTGCCAGCAGCGTAGAGGGGACAGGGCACGAGCAGTACTTC
TRBJ1-3 - - TRBV4-2 CASSQDMAAPGNTIYF TGTGCCAGCAGCCAAGATATGGCTGCCCCTGGAAACACCATATATTTT
TRBJ2-7 few - TRBV29-1 CSGGSRYEQYF TGCAGCGGGGGGTCGCGGTACGAGCAGTACTTC
TRBJ1-1 - TRBD1 TRBV29-1 CSVKPGQANTEAFF TGCAGCGTGAAACCGGGACAGGCGAACACTGAAGCTTTCTTT
TRBJ2-7 - TRBD2 TRBV28 CASSSLAGGHEQYF TGTGCCAGCAGCTCACTAGCGGGAGGGCACGAGCAGTACTTC
TRBJ1-1 - - TRBV2 CASSEGQLNTEAFF TGTGCCAGCAGTGAGGGGCAGCTGAACACTGAAGCTTTCTTT
TRBJ1-1 - - TRBV9 CASSVGLKSGAFF TGTGCCAGCAGCGTAGGGTTGAAGTCGGGGGCTTTCTTT
TRBJ2-7 once TRBD2 TRBV4-3 CASSQGLAGYEQYF TGCGCCAGCAGCCAAGGACTAGCTGGCTACGAGCAGTACTTC
TRBJ2-4 - - TRBV15 CATSSGSPLAKNIQYF TGTGCCACCAGCAGTGGGAGTCCCCTAGCCAAAAACATTCAGTACTTC
TRBJ2-3 - TRBD2 TRBV6-5 CASTPAGVDTQYF TGTGCCAGCACCCCGGCGGGGGTAGATACGCAGTATTTT
TRBJ2-1 - - TRBV28 CASSLTAYNEQFF TGTGCCAGCAGTTTAACAGCGTACAATGAGCAGTTCTTC
TRBJ2-1 - TRBD1 TRBV18 CASSRQGSSYNEQFF TGTGCCAGCTCACGACAGGGGAGCTCCTACAATGAGCAGTTCTTC
TRBJ1-2 - - TRBV7-2 CASSSDIYGYTF TGTGCCAGCAGCTCGGACATCTATGGCTACACCTTC
TRBJ1-2 - - TRBV4-3 CASSQDASSYGYTF TGCGCCAGCAGCCAAGACGCCAGCTCCTATGGCTACACCTTC
TRBJ2-3 - TRBD1 TRBV27 CASTLGTGGQDTQYF TGTGCCAGCACCTTGGGGACAGGGGGTCAGGATACGCAGTATTTT
TRBJ2-7 - - TRBV7-2 CASSRGRDHEQYF TGTGCCAGCAGCCGAGGAAGGGACCACGAGCAGTACTTC
TRBJ2-7 - TRBD1 TRBV5-1 CASGLRDRGYEQYF TGCGCCAGCGGACTCAGGGACAGGGGTTACGAGCAGTACTTC
TRBJ2-3 once TRBD1 TRBV7-8 CASSLGGTVRDTQYF TGTGCCAGCAGCTTAGGGGGGACAGTAAGAGATACGCAGTATTTT
TRBJ2-7 - TRBD1 TRBV11-1 CASSARTGSSYEQYF TGTGCCAGCAGCGCCCGGACAGGGAGCTCCTACGAGCAGTACTTC
TRBJ1-2 - - TRBV20-1 CSAQGKDGYTF TGCAGTGCTCAAGGGAAGGATGGCTACACCTTC
TRBJ1-1 - TRBD1 TRBV4-3 CASSQADRTNTEAFF TGCGCCAGCAGCCAAGCGGACAGGACGAACACTGAAGCTTTCTTT
TRBJ2-7 - - TRBV15 CATSRDRYEQYF TGTGCCACCAGCAGGGACCGATACGAGCAGTACTTC
TRBJ2-7 - - TRBV10-3 CAISESTRGSGEQYF TGTGCCATCAGTGAGTCGACCAGGGGTTCAGGCGAGCAGTACTTC
TRBJ1-2 - - TRBV25-1 CASSSLVGNLYGYTF TGTGCCAGCAGTAGTCTTGTTGGCAATCTTTATGGCTACACCTTC
TRBJ2-4 - - TRBV5-1 CASSAEIAKNIQYF TGCGCCAGCTCCGCGGAAATAGCCAAAAACATTCAGTACTTC
TRBJ2-2 - TRBD1 TRBV7-2 CASSFGQGAKVAGELFF TGTGCCAGCAGCTTCGGACAGGGGGCTAAAGTAGCCGGGGAGCTGTTTTTT
TRBJ1-2 - TRBD1 TRBV19 CASSSLGTGDSNYGYTF TGTGCCAGTAGTTCCCTCGGGACAGGGGATTCTAACTATGGCTACACCTTC
TRBJ1-6 few - TRBV28 CASSSGANNSPLHF TGTGCCAGCAGTTCCGGGGCGAATAATTCACCCCTCCACTTT